This entry is about one T cell receptor (beta chain). Its antigen is not identified. The entry originates in a study of T-cell reconstitution after alpha-beta-depleted transplantation in children. The germline CDR1 and CDR2 sequences are DFQATT and SNEGSKA (reference sequence). The CDR3 totals 14 residues. Trimming took off 3 bases at V and 6 bases at J, with 15 bases between the two ends. Library preparation (for TCRbeta) was performed with unique molecular identifiers. Each CDR3 protein is one row after TCRdb ran MiXCR on the PCR reads. The table includes around 370,000 distinct CDR3 sequences, about a sixth detected once. Study-wide points: Where some patients showed high TCRbeta diversity at day 60, it came from recipient T cells and thymic progenitors that had survived.

The clonotype originates from a male patient between 2 and 10 years old who had a stem cell transplant for acute lymphoblastic leukemia, so the T cells may come from the graft donor. The chain recombines TRBV20-1 with TRBJ2-4; maybe TRBD1 (6 bases). The sample consisted of PBMCs, mostly from graft donor cells, taken 360 days after TCRalphabeta/CD19-depleted stem cell transplant. Here the CDR3 reads CSARYRVSGNIQYF. The CDR3 coding sequence is TGCAGTGCTAGGTACAGGGTCTCCGGAAACATTCAGTACTTC.